These 23 T cell receptor beta chains came from one sample sequenced in a study of prognosis after radiotherapy for stage I lung cancer. The TCR beta CDR3 region was amplified from genomic DNA, with two rounds of multiplex PCR being used for the amplification. Amplification during the initial PCR round employed primers specific to each TRBV and TRBJ gene. TCRdb analysed the multiplex PCR reads with MiXCR anew, one entry per CDR3 protein. Among 30,000 to 35,000 distinct CDR3 sequences listed, over 45% were seen once. Sequencing was performed on PBMCs, taken before or after stereotactic body radiation therapy (not recorded which). The receptor source for this set is a donor aged 50 or older with non-small cell lung cancer.

This clonotype was picked up many times. This sequence joins TRBV3-1 and TRBJ2-2; a weak D match, TRBD1 (7 bases). Trimming took off 4 bases at V and 2 bases at J, with 11 bases between the two ends. CDR3 length equals 15 residues. The germline V gene encodes CDR1 LGHDT and CDR2 YNNKEL (reference sequence). In DNA, the CDR3 is TGTGCCAGCAGCCTGCGGGACAGAAACACCGGGGAGCTGTTTTTT. Translated, it gives CASSLRDRNTGELFF.

At least ten counts were recorded for this clonotype. The chain employs TRBV5-8 and TRBJ2-6, with D uncertain. This CDR3 region has 17 residues. The V end lost 10 bases, the J end lost 0 bases, and 20 bases lay between the germline ends. From germline, CDR1 is SGHTS and CDR2 YDEGEE. The CDR3 protein is CAPILGFRLSGANVLTF. CDR3 DNA: TGTGCCCCCATCTTAGGCTTCCGACTCTCTGGGGCCAACGTCCTGACTTTC.

In regard to this clonotype: A far larger clone is only one base removed, so a read error is likely. This chain joins TRBV14 and TRBJ2-7, with 7 bases identical to TRBD1. The CDR3 is 15 amino acids. Germline V gene lookup returns CDR1 SGHDN and CDR2 FVKESK. Trimming at V came to 4 bases and at J to 4 bases, leaving 10 bases not matched to a gene. The CDR3 reads CASSLHQGDLYEQYF. As DNA, the CDR3 is TGTGCCAGCAGCCTCCACCAGGGGGATTTATACGAGCAGTACTTC.

This clonotype was counted a few times. The V and J genes are TRBV2 and TRBJ2-5, with TRBD2 identical over 8 bases. V gave up 6 bases and J gave up 4 bases; unmatched junction bases: 7. CDR1 SNHLY and CDR2 FYNNEI come from the germline V gene. The CDR3 runs 14 residues. CDR3 DNA sequence: TGTGCCAGCAGCAACACGGGGGGGGCAGAGACCCAGTACTTC. Its protein is CASSNTGGAETQYF.

The chain couples TRBV5-1 to TRBJ1-5; D not certain. V dropped 0 bases and J dropped 0 bases, with 7 bases sitting between them. The CDR3 is 15 residues long. The germline V gene encodes CDR1 SGHRS and CDR2 YFSETQ. The CDR3 nucleotides read TGCGCCAGCAGCTTGGACGGGGATAGCAATCAGCCCCAGCATTTT. Its protein product is CASSLDGDSNQPQHF.

The J gene is TRBJ2-1, the V gene TRBV12-3 or TRBV12-4; tentatively, D is TRBD1 (6 bases). Trimming pared 4 bases from V and 1 base from J, leaving 8 bases between. The CDR3 length is 14 residues. CDR3 coding DNA: TGTGCCAGCAGTTCGACAGGATCCTACAATGAGCAGTTCTTC. Its translation: CASSSTGSYNEQFF.

The rearrangement links TRBV12-3 or TRBV12-4 to TRBJ2-7, with 7 nucleotides matching TRBD2. The trim removed 6 bases at V and 0 bases at J, leaving 8 bases unmatched. The CDR3 spans 15 residues. CDR3 nucleotides: TGTGCCAGCAGGCTGGGGCTAGCGGCCTCCTACGAGCAGTACTTC. It specifies CASRLGLAASYEQYF.

At least ten counts were recorded for this clonotype. This sequence joins TRBV2 and TRBJ1-1; the D gene is possibly TRBD1 (5 bases). Trimming took off 4 bases at V and 5 bases at J, with 5 bases between the two ends. CDR3 length equals 11 residues. Germline-derived CDR1 and CDR2 are SNHLY and FYNNEI. DNA of the CDR3: TGTGCCAGCAGTGCAGGGACTGAAGCTTTCTTT. This codes for CASSAGTEAFF. Supplemented by reference TRBV2 and TRBJ1-1, the full variable domain reads EPEVTQTPSHQVTQMGQEVILRCVPISNHLYFYWYRQILGQKVEFLVSFYNNEISEKSEIFDDQFSVERPDGSNFTLKIRSTKLEDSAMYFCASSAGTEAFFGQGTRLTVV.

In DNA, the CDR3 is TGTGCCATCATTCCCCTCGAGCGGGAGGGCGGCGAGCAGTACTTC. Its protein is CAIIPLEREGGEQYF. This chain joins TRBV12-3 or TRBV12-4 and TRBJ2-7; 10 nucleotides line up with TRBD2. This CDR3 spans 15 amino acids. With V trimmed by 10 bases and J by 6 bases, 15 bases remained unmatched.

The chain carries TRBV19 and TRBJ2-1; 10 positions agree with TRBD2. Germline assignment: CDR1 LNHDA and CDR2 SQIVND (reference sequence). J gave up 7 bases and V 6 bases, and 9 bases lay outside the gene matches. CDR3 length: 15 amino acids. The CDR3 loop reads CASRRILAGANEQFF. The CDR3, as DNA: TGTGCCAGTAGACGGATCCTAGCGGGAGCAAATGAGCAGTTCTTC.

This clonotype was seen more than once but under ten times. This is likely an artifact of a read error, given a far larger clone one base away. The rearrangement joins TRBV11-2 to TRBJ2-3, with 8 bases identical to TRBD2. CDR1 and CDR2 (germline): SGHAT, FQNNGV. The ends lost 5 bases at V and 5 bases at J; junction bases unmatched: 9. The CDR3 is 15 amino acids. As DNA, the CDR3 is TGTGCCAGCAGCCTAATGGGACTAGAGGGAGATACGCAGTATTTT. As protein: CASSLMGLEGDTQYF.

This clonotype appeared once. The chain uses TRBV29-1 and TRBJ2-3; a weak D match, TRBD2 (5 bases). Trimming removed 4 bases from V and 0 bases from J, with 11 bases in between. The V gene's germline CDR1 is SQVTM and CDR2 ANQGSEA. The CDR3 consists of 14 residues. The chain's CDR3 is CSVGGSGSTDTQYF. The CDR3 bases are TGCAGCGTTGGTGGCAGCGGCAGCACAGATACGCAGTATTTT.

Many counts were recorded for this clonotype. The chain couples TRBV24-1 to TRBJ2-7; 12 bases map to TRBD1. The CDR3 length is 14 residues. V lost 7 bases to trimming and J lost 5 bases; unmatched junction nucleotides: 5. Germline V CDR1 and CDR2: KGHDR, SFDVKD. CDR3 protein: CATRGGQGADEQYF. DNA for the CDR3: TGTGCCACCAGGGGGGGACAGGGGGCGGACGAGCAGTACTTC.

The chain joins TRBV7-2 to TRBJ2-3; 9 bases match TRBD1. Germline loops: CDR1 SGHTA, CDR2 FQGNSA. V lost 7 bases and J lost 3; bases outside the gene matches: 11. The CDR3 loop spans 16 amino acids. Here the CDR3 DNA reads TGTGCCAGCATCCTCTTATGGGACAGGGTGACAGATACGCAGTATTTT. Translation gives CASILLWDRVTDTQYF.

This clonotype was observed many times. This sequence joins TRBV5-8 and TRBJ2-4, with 14 positions matching TRBD2. After removal of 3 bases from V and 1 base from J, the junction contained 12 bases not matched to a gene. In germline, CDR1 is SGHTS, CDR2 YDEGEE. This CDR3 has 20 residues. For the CDR3, the DNA is TGTGCCAGCAGCTCGGTTGGACTAGCGGGAGGTAATAGCGCCAAAAACATTCAGTACTTC. This encodes CASSSVGLAGGNSAKNIQYF.

Relative to its sample, this clonotype is medium-sized (0.01 to 0.1%). The chain uses TRBV7-2 and TRBJ2-7; D gene uncertain. This CDR3 is built from 15 residues. Germline values: CDR1 SGHTA, CDR2 FQGNSA. The germline V and J ends were trimmed by 4 bases and 3 bases, with 16 bases remaining between them. For the CDR3, the DNA is TGTGCCAGCAGCTCTCCGGCAGTAGGCAGCTACGAGCAGTACTTC. This translates into CASSSPAVGSYEQYF.

The chain joins TRBV28 to TRBJ2-1; a possible D gene is TRBD2 (7 bases). Germline V gene lookup returns CDR1 MDHEN and CDR2 SYDVKM. This CDR3 region has 21 residues. V dropped 0 bases and J dropped 0 bases, with 24 bases sitting between them. The CDR3 bases are TGTGCCAGCAGTTTATGGGGGGCGGGAGCGGGTGTCAATATCTCCTACAATGAGCAGTTCTTC. It translates to CASSLWGAGAGVNISYNEQFF.

This clonotype was recorded at least ten times. This chain joins TRBV6-1 and TRBJ2-1, with a possible D match to TRBD1 (5 bases). Germline V CDR1 and CDR2: MNHNS, SASEGT. Trimming removed 7 bases from V and 3 bases from J, with 19 bases in between. This CDR3 contains 16 residues. In nucleotides, the CDR3 is TGTGCCAGCACCCCCCCACAAGCTAGGGGCTACAATGAGCAGTTCTTC. Amino acids: CASTPPQARGYNEQFF.

This clonotype is medium-sized in the sample. The chain joins TRBV12-3 or TRBV12-4 to TRBJ2-7; D is possibly TRBD1 (6 bases). V was clipped by 3 bases and J by 3 bases, with 18 bases between them. The CDR3 consists of 16 residues. CDR3: CASSFWSGDAGYEQYF. For the CDR3, the DNA is TGTGCCAGCAGTTTTTGGTCAGGGGACGCCGGCTACGAGCAGTACTTC.

Ten or more counts support this clonotype. The rearrangement links TRBV9 to TRBJ2-1, with 8 nucleotides matching TRBD1. The CDR3 is 16 residues long. The V and J ends lost 4 bases and 8 bases, in that order; junction bases with no gene match: 14. Germline V gene data show CDR1 as SGDLS and CDR2 as YYNGEE. The CDR3 sequence is CASSPSRTGLGDEQFF. The CDR3 DNA reads TGTGCCAGCAGCCCAAGCAGGACAGGGTTAGGCGATGAGCAGTTCTTC.

With regard to this clonotype: It may be a read error: a sequence one base away is much more abundant. J is TRBJ2-5 and V is TRBV12-5, with D unclear. CDR3 length equals 11 residues. Germline CDR1 is LGHNT and CDR2 is FRNRAP. This chain's CDR3 is CASALPRAQYF. For the CDR3, the DNA is TGTGCTAGTGCTTTGCCTAGGGCCCAGTACTTC.

This clonotype was seen ten or more times. V is TRBV18 and J is TRBJ2-2; 9 nucleotides align to TRBD2. The J segment lost 2 bases and the V segment lost 3 bases, leaving 7 bases of the junction unmatched. From germline, CDR1 is KGHSH and CDR2 LQKENI. The CDR3 length is 17 residues. The CDR3 bases are TGTGCCAGCTCACCTCAAACAGCGGGAGGCAACACCGGGGAGCTGTTTTTT. This sequence encodes CASSPQTAGGNTGELFF.

This chain connects TRBV6-2 or TRBV6-3 to TRBJ1-6; D is unresolved. V was shortened by 8 bases and J by 7 bases, with 24 bases between the two germline ends. CDR1 and CDR2 from the germline V gene are MNHEY and SVGEGT. The CDR3 consists of 17 residues. The CDR3 protein is CASRDASGILSNSPLHF. CDR3 DNA: TGTGCCAGCCGCGACGCCTCCGGGATTCTCTCAAATTCACCCCTCCACTTT.